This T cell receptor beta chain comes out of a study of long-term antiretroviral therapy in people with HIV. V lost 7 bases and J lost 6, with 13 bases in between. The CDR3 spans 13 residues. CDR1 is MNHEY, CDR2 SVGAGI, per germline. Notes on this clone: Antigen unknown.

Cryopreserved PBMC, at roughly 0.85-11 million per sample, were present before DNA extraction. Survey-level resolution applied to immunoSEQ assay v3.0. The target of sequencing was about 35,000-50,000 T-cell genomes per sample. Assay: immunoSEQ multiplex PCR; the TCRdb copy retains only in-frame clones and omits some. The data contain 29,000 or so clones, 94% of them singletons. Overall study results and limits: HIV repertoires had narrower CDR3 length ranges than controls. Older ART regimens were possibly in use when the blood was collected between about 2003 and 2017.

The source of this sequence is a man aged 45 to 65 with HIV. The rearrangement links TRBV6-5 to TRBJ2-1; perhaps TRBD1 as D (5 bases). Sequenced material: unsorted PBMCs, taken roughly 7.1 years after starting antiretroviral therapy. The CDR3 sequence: CASTPGWGNEQFF. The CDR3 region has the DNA TGTGCCAGCACCCCAGGGTGGGGCAATGAGCAGTTCTTC.